This T cell receptor (beta chain) was retrieved from a study of technical replicates of blood from a few donors. Measured with immunoSEQ multiplex PCR; TCRdb has only the in-frame clones, and not every one. The data hold 75,000 to 100,000 clones, with approximately 95% observed a single time. V gave up 8 bases and J gave up 2 bases; unmatched junction bases: 4. There are 13 residues in the CDR3. Germline values: CDR1 MDHEN, CDR2 SYDVKM. This clonotype was sampled from a human donor in good health. V and J are TRBV28 and TRBJ2-3, with 7 nucleotides matching TRBD1. Sequencing used T cells isolated from PBMCs. CDR3 protein: CASSDRATDTQYF. The CDR3 DNA reads as TGTGCCAGCTCCGACAGGGCCACAGATACGCAGTATTTT. The complete variable domain, with remaining parts taken from reference TRBV28 and TRBJ2-3, reads DVKVTQSSRYLVKRTGEKVFLECVQDMDHENMFWYRQDPGLGLRLIYFSYDVKMKEKGDIPEGYSVSREKKERFSLILESASTNQTSMYLCASSDRATDTQYFGPGTRLTVL.